The clone carrying this T cell receptor beta chain was counted many times. The antigen remains unidentified. More than 9.5 ml fresh peripheral blood yielded the PBMCs. This sample was taken from a study of T cells in Graves' hyperthyroidism and ophthalmopathy. Study-wide findings and caveats: Within blood appeared most thyroid clonotypes that had expanded above 0.001. Ophthalmopathy, as predicted by the model, came a median about seven months after the prediction. In simple terms, a model built on 13 V-J features told ophthalmopathy apart from stable hyperthyroidism.

Amplified TCR beta CDR3 regions derived from RNA transcripts. TCR CDR3 regions were first amplified by RT-PCR with HTBI primers. TCRdb redid the calling of the multiplex PCR reads with MiXCR, one entry per CDR3 protein. Of around 600,000 distinct CDR3 sequences in the sample, 15% to 19% were seen once. The CDR3 has 16 residues. Germline V gene data show CDR1 as DFQATT and CDR2 as SNEGSKA (reference sequence). The V end lost 3 bases, the J end lost 5 bases, and 21 bases lay between the germline ends. Sequenced input: blood. This TCR derives from a woman in her thirties with Graves' hyperthyroidism. The chain combines TRBV20-1 with TRBJ2-3; perhaps TRBD2 as D (8 bases). The CDR3 DNA reads as TGCAGTGCTAGGGAGGGGGCTAGCGGGTCGGTAGATACGCAGTATTTT. Translated: CSAREGASGSVDTQYF.